Listed below are T cell receptor beta chains from one sample, sequenced in a study of low-dose radiotherapy and immunotherapy resistance in tumors. One entry per CDR3 protein, called by TCRdb with MiXCR from the reads. The repertoire holds under 90,000 distinct CDR3 sequences, with about a sixth as singletons. The input for sequencing was PBMCs, taken before treatment. The receptor source for this set is a male donor with prostate cancer. The CDR3 runs from the conserved cysteine through the conserved F or W. A D gene is named only where the DNA matches it firmly. Clone size is shown for a subset of rows, as once, few, many or a class of expanded clone.

NA	many	TRBV19	TRBJ2-3	16	CASSIPGERSTDTQYF	TGTGCCAGTAGTATCCCGGGGGAAAGAAGCACAGATACGCAGTATTTT
TRBD1	many	TRBV14	TRBJ1-5	13	CASSQDRQGPQHF	TGTGCCAGCAGCCAAGATCGACAGGGGCCCCAGCATTTT
TRBD1	many	TRBV12-5	TRBJ2-7	18	CASGLEPSLPGQGYEQYF	TGTGCTAGTGGTTTGGAACCAAGTCTCCCGGGACAGGGTTACGAGCAGTACTTC
TRBD1	NA	TRBV7-9	TRBJ1-6	15	CASSHDGTGGSPLHF	TGTGCCAGCAGCCATGACGGGACAGGGGGTTCACCCCTCCACTTT
NA	many	TRBV2	TRBJ2-5	11	CASTVQETQYF	TGTGCCAGCACTGTCCAAGAGACCCAGTACTTC
NA	NA	TRBV29-1	TRBJ2-5	13	CSVGLSYQETQYF	TGCAGCGTTGGACTCTCGTACCAAGAGACCCAGTACTTC
TRBD2	many	TRBV6-9	TRBJ2-7	17	CASSYAPAGGSTYEQYF	TGTGCCAGCAGTTACGCACCAGCGGGGGGAAGCACCTACGAGCAGTACTTC
TRBD2	many	TRBV13	TRBJ2-1	19	CASSLWASGLLSSYNEQFF	TGTGCCAGCAGCTTATGGGCTAGCGGGCTCCTGAGCTCCTACAATGAGCAGTTCTTC
NA	many	TRBV2	TRBJ1-4	13	CASRFQDREKLFF	TGTGCCAGCAGGTTCCAGGATCGGGAAAAACTGTTTTTT
NA	many	TRBV10-3	TRBJ1-1	16	CAISESVVRKNTEAFF	TGTGCCATCAGTGAGTCGGTCGTCAGAAAGAACACTGAAGCTTTCTTT
NA	many	TRBV5-1	TRBJ1-1	13	CASSLRGGTEAFF	TGCGCCAGCAGCTTGCGGGGCGGGACTGAAGCTTTCTTT
NA	many	TRBV5-1	TRBJ1-2	14	CASSLEQGLDGYTF	TGCGCCAGCAGCTTGGAACAGGGATTAGATGGCTACACCTTC
NA	many	TRBV9	TRBJ2-3	15	CASSGTGRATDTQYF	TGTGCCAGCAGCGGCACAGGGCGAGCCACAGATACGCAGTATTTT
TRBD1	many	TRBV18	TRBJ2-2	16	CASSARQGQNTGELFF	TGTGCCAGCTCAGCCCGACAGGGCCAGAACACCGGGGAGCTGTTTTTT
NA	NA	TRBV19	TRBJ1-3	12	CASTGSGNTIYF	TGTGCCTCCACAGGGTCTGGAAACACCATATATTTT
NA	NA	TRBV5-1	TRBJ2-3	15	CASSLGRMDTDTQYF	TGCGCCAGCAGCCTGGGTCGTATGGACACAGATACGCAGTATTTT
NA	few	TRBV6-1	TRBJ1-2	13	CASQLTLGYGYTF	TGTGCCAGCCAACTGACACTGGGATATGGCTACACCTTC
NA	many	TRBV7-2	TRBJ2-7	12	CASSVGTYEQYF	TGTGCCAGCAGCGTTGGGACTTACGAGCAGTACTTC
NA	many	TRBV20-1	TRBJ2-7	13	CSAEGGGPYEQYF	TGCAGTGCCGAGGGGGGGGGGCCTTACGAGCAGTACTTC
TRBD2	many	TRBV5-1	TRBJ2-6	18	CASSRGAGGHPGANVLTF	TGCGCCAGCAGTCGGGGGGCGGGGGGCCACCCTGGGGCCAACGTCCTGACTTTC
NA	many	TRBV12-3/TRBV12-4	TRBJ2-7	14	CASSLAGGPYEQYF	TGTGCCAGCAGTTTAGCAGGGGGGCCCTACGAGCAGTACTTC
NA	many	TRBV5-4	TRBJ1-6	17	CASSSNRGSSYNSPLHF	TGTGCCAGCAGCTCCAACCGGGGAAGCTCCTATAATTCACCCCTCCACTTT
NA	many	TRBV3-1	TRBJ1-2	14	CASSQPTVNYGYTF	TGTGCCAGCAGCCAACCGACAGTTAACTATGGCTACACCTTC
NA	many	TRBV7-2	TRBJ2-7	14	CASSTGQYSYEQYF	TGTGCCAGCAGCACCGGACAGTATTCCTACGAGCAGTACTTC
NA	many	TRBV5-1	TRBJ1-6	13	CASSLDTEGPLHF	TGCGCCAGCAGCTTGGATACGGAAGGGCCCCTCCACTTT
NA	many	TRBV21-1	TRBJ2-2	17	CASSPQGQGQGVGELFF	TGTGCCAGCAGCCCTCAAGGACAAGGCCAAGGGGTCGGGGAGCTGTTTTTT
TRBD1	many	TRBV11-2	TRBJ1-3	15	CASSQQGLLGNTIYF	TGTGCCAGCAGCCAACAGGGGTTGCTTGGAAACACCATATATTTT
TRBD2	many	TRBV11-2	TRBJ2-3	17	CASSLAILAALTDTQYF	TGTGCCAGCAGCTTAGCTATCCTAGCGGCTCTCACAGATACGCAGTATTTT
TRBD1	many	TRBV5-1	TRBJ2-3	14	CASSGGQQGDTQYF	TGCGCCAGCAGCGGGGGACAACAGGGGGATACGCAGTATTTT
NA	many	TRBV28	TRBJ1-5	12	CASSLVERPQHF	TGTGCCAGCAGTTTGGTGGAGCGGCCCCAGCATTTT
TRBD1	many	TRBV5-1	TRBJ2-1	16	CASSLGGDRAYNEQFF	TGCGCCAGCAGCTTGGGAGGGGACAGGGCCTACAATGAGCAGTTCTTC
NA	NA	TRBV14	TRBJ2-1	15	CASSQYGSSYNEQFF	TGTGCCAGCAGCCAATACGGGAGCTCCTACAATGAGCAGTTCTTC
TRBD2	many	TRBV27	TRBJ2-1	16	CASSHGRVPVHNEQFF	TGTGCCAGCAGTCACGGGAGGGTCCCTGTCCACAATGAGCAGTTCTTC
NA	many	TRBV14	TRBJ2-4	12	CASSQGENIQYF	TGTGCCAGCAGCCAAGGGGAAAACATTCAGTACTTC
NA	many	TRBV2	TRBJ2-1	15	CAREVSGHSYNEQFF	TGTGCCAGGGAAGTTAGCGGCCACTCCTACAATGAGCAGTTCTTC
NA	many	TRBV5-1	TRBJ1-4	14	CASSLGSTNEKLFF	TGCGCCAGCAGCTTGGGCTCAACTAATGAAAAACTGTTTTTT
TRBD1	few	TRBV6-1	TRBJ1-2	15	CASSSRDRGFYGYTF	TGTGCCAGCAGTTCCCGGGACAGGGGCTTTTATGGCTACACCTTC
NA	many	TRBV6-6	TRBJ1-2	13	CASSPQERNGYTF	TGTGCCAGCAGCCCACAGGAGAGGAATGGCTACACCTTC
NA	few	TRBV27	TRBJ2-1	13	CASSLYSYNEQFF	TGTGCCAGCAGTTTATACAGCTACAATGAGCAGTTCTTC
NA	many	TRBV5-1	TRBJ2-7	16	CASSSRSIGSSYEQYF	TGCGCCAGCAGCTCTCGCTCCATCGGGAGCTCCTACGAGCAGTACTTC
TRBD1	many	TRBV30	TRBJ2-1	15	CAWRQGFRNYNEQFF	TGTGCCTGGAGACAGGGGTTTCGTAACTACAATGAGCAGTTCTTC
NA	many	TRBV29-1	TRBJ1-1	13	CSAAGESNTEAFF	TGCAGCGCCGCGGGGGAGTCGAACACTGAAGCTTTCTTT
TRBD2	many	TRBV19	TRBJ2-5	16	CASSPGGLAGEETQYF	TGTGCCAGTAGTCCGGGGGGACTAGCGGGGGAGGAGACCCAGTACTTC
TRBD2	NA	TRBV5-6	TRBJ2-3	15	CASSSTSGDTDTQYF	TGTGCCAGCAGCTCGACTAGCGGGGACACAGATACGCAGTATTTT
NA	many	TRBV7-9	TRBJ1-2	15	CASSLGSTNNYGYTF	TGTGCCAGCAGCTTAGGATCCACCAATAACTATGGCTACACCTTC
TRBD2	many	TRBV4-1	TRBJ2-5	15	CASSQERGEGKTQYF	TGCGCCAGCAGCCAAGAAAGAGGGGAGGGTAAGACCCAGTACTTC
NA	many	TRBV4-1	TRBJ1-4	13	CASSQDRAEKLFF	TGCGCCAGCAGCCAAGATCGCGCTGAAAAACTGTTTTTT
NA	many	TRBV14	TRBJ2-5	14	CASSQVSREETQYF	TGTGCCAGCAGCCAAGTGTCTAGGGAAGAGACCCAGTACTTC
TRBD1	many	TRBV7-8	TRBJ1-4	14	CAATTGTGDEKLFF	TGTGCCGCAACCACGGGGACAGGGGATGAAAAACTGTTTTTT
NA	NA	TRBV5-1	TRBJ2-7	12	CASSAGSYEQYF	TGCGCCAGCAGCGCAGGGTCCTACGAGCAGTACTTC